This T cell receptor (beta chain) derives from a study of blood T cell repertoires in COVID-19. Those enrolled, adults aged roughly 18 to 90 years, came from about 24 US areas. Germline V gene data show CDR1 as MNHEY and CDR2 as SVGAGI. This CDR3 contains 13 residues. V lost 6 bases and J lost 11, with 17 bases in between. The repertoire was sequenced with immunoSEQ multiplex PCR; TCRdb's copy has only in-frame clones and lacks some. The repertoire holds 350,000 to 400,000 clones, approximately 87% seen once, with approximately 1% in the top ten. The chain couples TRBV6-5 to TRBJ1-5; perhaps TRBD1 as D (6 bases). The sequencing input was PBMCs or T cells enriched from blood (not recorded which). The TCR comes from a woman between 25 and 40 years old with acute COVID-19. The CDR3 sequence: CASRGWGPPAQHF. In nucleotides, the CDR3 is TGTGCCAGCAGGGGGTGGGGGCCTCCGGCCCAGCATTTT.